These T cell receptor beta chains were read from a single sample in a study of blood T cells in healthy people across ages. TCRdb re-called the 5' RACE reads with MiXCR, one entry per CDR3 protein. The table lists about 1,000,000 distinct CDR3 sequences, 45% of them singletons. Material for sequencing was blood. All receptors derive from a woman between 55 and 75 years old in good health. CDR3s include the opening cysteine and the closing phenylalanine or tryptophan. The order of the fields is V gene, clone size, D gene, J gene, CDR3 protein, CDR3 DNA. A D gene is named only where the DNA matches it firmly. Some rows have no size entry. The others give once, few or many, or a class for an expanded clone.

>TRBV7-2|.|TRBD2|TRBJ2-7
CASSLESGRPDNEQYF
TGTGCCAGCAGCTTAGAAAGCGGGAGACCGGACAATGAGCAGTACTTC
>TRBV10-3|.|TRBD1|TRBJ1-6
CAISTTGGNSPLHF
TGTGCCATCAGCACTACAGGGGGGAATTCACCCCTCCACTTT
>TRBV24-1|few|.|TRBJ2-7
CATRDYEQYF
TGTGCCACCAGGGATTACGAGCAGTACTTC
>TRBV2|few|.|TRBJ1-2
CASSDSGRAYGYTF
TGTGCCAGCAGTGATTCAGGTCGGGCCTATGGCTACACCTTC
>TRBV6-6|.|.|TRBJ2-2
CASSGPRELFF
TGTGCCAGCAGTGGTCCGAGGGAGCTGTTTTTT
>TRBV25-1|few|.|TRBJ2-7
CASSELEYNYEQYF
TGTGCCAGCAGTGAATTAGAGTATAACTACGAGCAGTACTTC
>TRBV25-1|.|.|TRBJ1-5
CASIYSNQPQHF
TGTGCCAGCATTTATAGCAATCAGCCCCAGCATTTT
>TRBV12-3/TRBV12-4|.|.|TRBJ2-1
CASSFLIEQFF
TGTGCCAGCAGTTTTTTGATTGAGCAGTTCTTC
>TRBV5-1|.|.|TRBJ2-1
CASSLGLGGHSYNEQFF
TGCGCCAGCAGCTTGGGGCTGGGAGGCCACTCCTACAATGAGCAGTTCTTC
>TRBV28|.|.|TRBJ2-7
CASSLPGGGHNYEQYF
TGTGCCAGCAGTTTACCCGGCGGGGGCCACAACTACGAGCAGTACTTC
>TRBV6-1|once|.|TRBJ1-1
CASSDLPPGAFF
TGTGCCAGCAGTGACCTTCCCCCTGGGGCTTTCTTT
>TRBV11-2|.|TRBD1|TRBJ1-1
CASNMGDRVRYTEAFF
TGTGCCAGCAACATGGGTGACAGGGTACGGTACACTGAAGCTTTCTTT
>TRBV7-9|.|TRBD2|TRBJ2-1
CASSSLSGGDYNKQFF
TGTGCCAGCAGCTCACTTAGCGGGGGAGATTACAATAAGCAGTTCTTC
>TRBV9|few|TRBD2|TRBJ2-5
CASSNSSGRAETQYF
TGTGCCAGCAGCAACTCGAGCGGGAGGGCTGAGACCCAGTACTTC
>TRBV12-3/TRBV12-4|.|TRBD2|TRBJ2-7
CASSLASGGEAQYF
TGTGCCAGCAGTTTAGCTTCGGGGGGGGAAGCGCAGTACTTC
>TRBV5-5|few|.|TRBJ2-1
CASSLLSLLSLGDYNEQFF
TGTGCCAGCAGCTTGTTATCTCTACTCAGCTTAGGGGACTACAATGAGCAGTTCTTC
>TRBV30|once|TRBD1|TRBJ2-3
CAWDPRQGRDTDTQYF
TGTGCCTGGGACCCTAGACAGGGCAGGGACACAGATACGCAGTATTTT
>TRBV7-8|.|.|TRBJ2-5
CASSGMMGASQETQYF
TGTGCCAGCAGCGGTATGATGGGAGCGAGCCAAGAGACCCAGTACTTC
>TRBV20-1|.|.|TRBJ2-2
CSAIGLPGELFF
TGCAGTGCTATTGGGCTGCCCGGGGAGCTGTTTTTT
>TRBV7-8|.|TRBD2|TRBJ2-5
CASSPPSLAVQETQYF
TGTGCCAGCAGTCCACCCTCACTAGCGGTCCAAGAGACCCAGTACTTC
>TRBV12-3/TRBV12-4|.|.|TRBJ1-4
CASSSSRASNEKLFF
TGTGCCAGCAGTTCCTCCCGGGCCAGCAATGAAAAACTGTTTTTT
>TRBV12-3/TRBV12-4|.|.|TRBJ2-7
CASSLGTSEQYF
TGTGCCAGCAGTCTCGGGACTTCCGAGCAGTACTTC
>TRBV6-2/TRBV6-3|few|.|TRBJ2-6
CASIGKYSGANVLTF
TGTGCCAGCATCGGCAAATACTCTGGGGCCAACGTCCTGACTTTC
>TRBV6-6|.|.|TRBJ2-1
CASSYSSSSYNEQFF
TGTGCCAGCAGTTATTCTAGCAGCTCCTACAATGAGCAGTTCTTC
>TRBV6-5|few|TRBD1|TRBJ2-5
CASSNPWTGSREQYF
TGTGCCAGCAGTAACCCCTGGACAGGGTCTCGTGAGCAGTACTTC
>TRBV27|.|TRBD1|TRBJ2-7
CASSLAGTGNEQYF
TGTGCCAGCAGTTTGGCCGGGACAGGCAATGAGCAGTACTTC
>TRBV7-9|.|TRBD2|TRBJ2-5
CASSQNSGRALGEAQYF
TGTGCCAGCAGCCAAAATAGCGGGAGGGCCCTCGGAGAGGCCCAGTACTTC
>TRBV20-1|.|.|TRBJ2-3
CSASRFRQTYTDMQYF
TGCAGTGCTAGCCGTTTCCGACAGACCTACACAGATATGCAGTATTTT
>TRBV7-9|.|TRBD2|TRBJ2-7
CASSFLGGTSKRQQYF
TGTGCCAGCAGCTTCCTCGGAGGGACTAGCAAGCGTCAGCAGTACTTC
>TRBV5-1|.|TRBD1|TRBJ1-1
CASSTNPGQGFVEAFF
TGCGCCAGCAGCACGAACCCGGGACAGGGGTTCGTTGAAGCTTTCTTT
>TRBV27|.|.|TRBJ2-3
CASSSTFLPDRDTQYF
TGTGCCAGCAGTTCCACCTTCCTACCCGACAGAGATACGCAGTATTTT
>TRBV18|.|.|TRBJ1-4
CASSPPRPNNEKLFF
TGTGCCAGCTCACCACCCCGGCCCAATAATGAAAAACTGTTTTTT
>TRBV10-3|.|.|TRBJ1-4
CAIRRGDEKLFF
TGTGCCATTCGCAGGGGTGACGAAAAACTGTTTTTT
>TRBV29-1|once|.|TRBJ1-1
CSVLKGPKNTEAFF
TGCAGCGTTCTGAAGGGACCGAAGAACACTGAAGCTTTCTTT
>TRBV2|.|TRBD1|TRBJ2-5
CASSEVREGGKTQYF
TGTGCCAGCAGTGAAGTCAGAGAAGGGGGCAAGACCCAGTACTTC
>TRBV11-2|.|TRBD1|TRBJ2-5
CASSFVGTGQSEEQYF
TGTGCCAGCAGCTTCGTAGGGACAGGGCAGTCGGAGGAGCAGTACTTC
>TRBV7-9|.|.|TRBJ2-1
CASSVPLFF
TGTGCCAGCAGCGTCCCGCTGTTCTTC
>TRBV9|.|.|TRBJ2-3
CASSGGVTRTDTQYF
TGTGCCAGCAGCGGCGGTGTGACCCGCACAGATACGCAGTATTTT
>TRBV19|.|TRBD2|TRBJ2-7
CASSTTSGRYEQYF
TGTGCCAGTAGTACGACTAGCGGGAGGTACGAGCAGTACTTC